The 18 T cell receptor beta chains below all came from one sample that was sequenced in a study of blood T cell repertoires in COVID-19. Here immunoSEQ multiplex PCR was the method, and the copy in TCRdb shows in-frame clones only, minus some. Of 380,000 or so clones detected, approximately 90% appear once; the ten largest clones hold about 0.89%. Specimen: PBMCs or T cells enriched from blood (not recorded which). Receptors were obtained from a woman aged 25-40 years with acute COVID-19.

The V call is TRBV7-9, the J call TRBJ1-2; no clear D gene. The CDR3 is made up of 11 amino acids. Between the trimmed V and J ends, which lost 5 bases and 5 bases, there was a span of 6 bases. Germline CDR1 SEHNR, CDR2 FQNEAQ (reference sequence). For the CDR3, the DNA is TGTGCCAGCAGCCTAAAGTATGGCTACACCTTC. Protein sequence: CASSLKYGYTF.

The chain carries TRBV19 and TRBJ1-2; 8 bases map to TRBD1. The CDR3 loop spans 12 amino acids. Germline V lookup: CDR1 LNHDA, CDR2 SQIVND (reference sequence). The V gene end was trimmed by 9 bases and the J gene end by 8 bases; junction bases not matched to a gene: 8. The CDR3, as DNA: TGTGCCAGCGACAGGGGATCTAGCGGCTACACCTTC. Protein: CASDRGSSGYTF.

This clone was seen a single time. V and J are TRBV5-1 and TRBJ1-2, with unresolved D. The CDR3 spans 15 residues. With 1 base removed from V and 5 bases from J, the gap between germline ends came to 15 bases. The germline gives CDR1 SGHRS, CDR2 YFSETQ. CDR3 bases: TGCGCCAGCAGCTTGTCCGGCCTACTAGGGTATGGCTACACCTTC. Its protein is CASSLSGLLGYGYTF.

This clone has just a few counts. The CDR3 DNA follows: TGTGCCAGCAGCGAACAGGGGGCTAGCACAGATACGCAGTATTTT. This translates into CASSEQGASTDTQYF. The chain uses TRBV7-3 and TRBJ2-3, with 9 bases fitting TRBD1. J gave up 0 bases and V 5 bases, and 3 bases lay outside the gene matches. CDR3 length equals 15 residues. Germline V gene lookup returns CDR1 SGHTA and CDR2 FQGTGA.

The CDR3, as DNA: TGTGCCAGCAGTCCTAGCGGGAGGGTTGAGCAGTTCTTC. Translating gives CASSPSGRVEQFF. The chain employs TRBV2 and TRBJ2-1, with 12 positions matching TRBD2. This CDR3 has 13 amino acids. Trimming removed 5 bases from V and 9 bases from J; junction bases left unmatched: 2. Germline V lookup: CDR1 SNHLY, CDR2 FYNNEI.

CDR3 coding DNA: TGCAGTGCGAGTAGCGGTCTATCCCACGAGCAGTACTTC. Translation gives CSASSGLSHEQYF. The chain has TRBV20-1 and TRBJ2-7; D is perhaps TRBD2 (6 bases). This CDR3 has 13 residues. CDR1 and CDR2 (germline): DFQATT, SNEGSKA (reference sequence). The V end was cut by 6 bases, the J end by 5 bases, with 17 bases between.

The table lists this clone with a count of one. The chain combines TRBV28 with TRBJ2-1; 8 bases match TRBD2. This CDR3 contains 17 residues. In germline, CDR1 is MDHEN, CDR2 SYDVKM. V gave up 4 bases and J gave up 3 bases; unmatched junction bases: 11. CDR3 protein: CASSSTPGGGSYNEQFF. DNA for the CDR3: TGTGCCAGCAGTTCGACCCCCGGCGGGGGGAGCTACAATGAGCAGTTCTTC.

The chain combines TRBV5-1 with TRBJ2-1; 11 bases agree with TRBD2. CDR1 and CDR2 (germline): SGHRS, YFSETQ. Trimming cost V 10 bases and J 4 bases; bases outside gene matches: 7. There are 14 residues in the CDR3. The CDR3 region has the DNA TGCGCCGGAGCAGTAGCGGGGGGGTACAATGAGCAGTTCTTC. This translates into CAGAVAGGYNEQFF.

This clone was seen many times. V gene TRBV27 combines with J gene TRBJ2-2, with TRBD1 matching over 9 bases. The CDR3 length is 17 residues. V lost 4 bases, J lost 4 bases, and 10 bases stayed unmatched. Looked up from germline, CDR1 is MNHEY and CDR2 is SMNVEV (reference sequence). CDR3 nucleotide sequence: TGTGCCAGCAGTTCGACAGGGGGGAGCTATATCACCGGGGAGCTGTTTTTT. Translating gives CASSSTGGSYITGELFF.

The chain uses TRBV11-2 and TRBJ2-7; D possibly corresponds to TRBD2 (6 bases). V shed 6 bases and J shed 5 bases, with 17 bases lying between them. Germline V lookup: CDR1 SGHAT, CDR2 FQNNGV. CDR3 length equals 14 residues. CDR3 nucleotides: TGTGCCAGCAGAATGGGACTCAGACTCGACGAGCAGTACTTC. This translates into CASRMGLRLDEQYF.

This chain uses TRBV7-2 with TRBJ2-5; 9 nucleotides line up with TRBD1. V gave up 3 bases and J gave up 3 bases; unmatched junction bases: 8. The V gene's germline CDR1 is SGHTA and CDR2 FQGNSA. The CDR3 is made up of 16 amino acids. The CDR3 nucleotides read TGTGCCAGCAGCTTCGGGACAGGGATTGGTGAAGAGACCCAGTACTTC. This translates into CASSFGTGIGEETQYF. The whole variable domain, remainder taken from reference TRBV7-2 and TRBJ2-5, is GAGVSQSPSNKVTEKGKDVELRCDPISGHTALYWYRQSLGQGLEFLIYFQGNSAPDKSGLPSDRFSAERTGGSVSTLTIQRTQQEDSAVYLCASSFGTGIGEETQYFGPGTRLLVL.

V is TRBV24-1 and J is TRBJ2-7; 7 nucleotides agree with TRBD1. Germline V gene lookup returns CDR1 KGHDR and CDR2 SFDVKD. The J segment lost 0 bases and the V segment lost 10 bases, leaving 5 bases of the junction unmatched. The CDR3 sequence is 13 residues long. The CDR3 bases are TGTGCCACTGGGACAGCCGACTCCTACGAGCAGTACTTC. It translates to CATGTADSYEQYF.

This chain uses TRBV6-1 with TRBJ2-3; 11 bases align to TRBD2. Trimming removed 3 bases from V and 0 bases from J; junction bases left unmatched: 5. CDR3 size: 17 residues. Per germline, CDR1 MNHNS and CDR2 SASEGT. The CDR3, as DNA: TGTGCCAGCAGTGACGAGCCTAGCGGGGGGAGCACAGATACGCAGTATTTT. Translation: CASSDEPSGGSTDTQYF.

The V and J genes are TRBV30 and TRBJ1-5, with 7 nucleotides matching TRBD1. The CDR3 has 17 residues. After removal of 0 bases from V and 0 bases from J, the junction contained 8 bases not matched to a gene. Per the germline V gene, CDR1 is GTSNPN and CDR2 is SVGIG (reference sequence). CDR3 sequence: CAWSVGQDVFSNQPQHF. The CDR3 DNA reads TGTGCCTGGAGTGTAGGACAGGACGTTTTTAGCAATCAGCCCCAGCATTTT.

This chain joins TRBV25-1 and TRBJ2-7; D is possibly TRBD1 (5 bases). Germline V gene data show CDR1 as MGHDK and CDR2 as SYGVNS. The CDR3 has 12 residues. The V and J ends lost 2 bases and 7 bases respectively, with 9 bases between them. The CDR3 region is CASSELDSEQYF. The CDR3 DNA reads as TGTGCCAGCAGTGAACTAGACAGTGAGCAGTACTTC.

The V and J genes are TRBV10-3 and TRBJ1-4, with 10 bases fitting TRBD1. This CDR3 comprises 16 residues. The J segment lost 7 bases and the V segment lost 2 bases, leaving 7 bases of the junction unmatched. Germline lookup yields CDR1 ENHRY and CDR2 SYGVKD. CDR3 in DNA: TGTGCCATCAGTGAGGGGACAGGGGATCGCGCTGAAAAACTGTTTTTT. It is translated as CAISEGTGDRAEKLFF.

The chain employs TRBV24-1 and TRBJ1-6; 7 bases match TRBD1. With V trimmed by 9 bases and J by 7 bases, 5 bases remained unmatched. Germline CDR1 KGHDR, CDR2 SFDVKD. The CDR3 runs 13 residues. DNA of the CDR3: TGTGCCACCGCACCGGGACAGAATTCACCCCTCCACTTT. Its translation: CATAPGQNSPLHF.

This rearrangement joins TRBV9 to TRBJ2-1; TRBD2 aligns across 13 bases. The CDR3 is made up of 16 amino acids. Germline V gene lookup returns CDR1 SGDLS and CDR2 YYNGEE. V lost 4 bases and J lost 4; bases outside the gene matches: 5. The CDR3 loop reads CASSPTGLAGYNEQFF. The CDR3 region has the DNA TGTGCCAGCAGCCCTACGGGACTAGCGGGGTACAATGAGCAGTTCTTC.